This passage covers 28 T cell receptor beta chains from one sample sequenced in a study of spatial heterogeneity in lung cancer (dated by TCRdb to between 2017 and 2020). Reading the label with the study, this specimen's time point is: sample taken at primary tumor resection. TCR sequencing used whole RNA extracted from tumor and nontumor lung tissue, or from cryopreserved PBMC samples, without cell sorting. Receptor amplification or capture employed 5' RACE. The run used a NextSeq 500. Clones were called with MiXCR by TCRdb after fastp trimmed the public reads at Q25, and only in-frame beta chains were retained. CDR3 protein duplicates are merged, each entry listing the most common genes and DNA. The sample has some 22,000 distinct CDR3 sequences on record, 4% to 6% of them singletons. In total, the top ten clones hold approximately 4.7% of the sample. The source material was PBMCs, sampled at surgery. The receptors stem from a male donor with early-stage non-small cell lung cancer.

This clonotype was picked up many times. The V gene is TRBV20-1, the J gene TRBJ1-6, with no clear D. The germline V gene encodes CDR1 DFQATT and CDR2 SNEGSKA (reference sequence). Trimming removed 0 bases at V and 0 bases at J, with 18 bases between. The CDR3 has 19 amino acids. CDR3 protein: CSARDPVTARSSYNSPLHF. In DNA, the CDR3 is TGCAGTGCTAGAGATCCCGTAACAGCCCGTAGCTCCTATAATTCACCCCTCCACTTT.

This clonotype is classed as medium-sized. The chain joins TRBV7-9 to TRBJ2-7, with TRBD2 identical over 9 bases. V gave up 5 bases and J gave up 4 bases; unmatched junction bases: 6. The CDR3 runs to 14 residues. Germline V lookup: CDR1 SEHNR, CDR2 FQNEAQ (reference sequence). CDR3 bases: TGTGCCAGCAGCCGGAATAGCGGGGGATACGAGCAGTACTTC. It codes for CASSRNSGGYEQYF. Full variable domain (outside the CDR3, taken from reference TRBV7-9 and TRBJ2-7): DTGVSQNPRHKITKRGQNVTFRCDPISEHNRLYWYRQTLGQGPEFLTYFQNEAQLEKSRLLSDRFSAERPKGSFSTLEIQRTEQGDSAMYLCASSRNSGGYEQYFGPGTRLTVT.

This clonotype turned up a few times. The chain links TRBV10-3 to TRBJ2-7; 7 nucleotides agree with TRBD1. The CDR3 has 13 residues. The trim removed 8 bases at V and 4 bases at J, leaving 8 bases unmatched. Germline V lookup: CDR1 ENHRY, CDR2 SYGVKD. The CDR3 region is CAIGTDRRYEQYF. CDR3 nucleotides: TGTGCCATCGGTACGGACAGGCGGTACGAGCAGTACTTC.

Relative to its sample, this clonotype is medium-sized. The genes are TRBV29-1 and TRBJ2-5; D is unresolved. Between the trimmed V and J ends, which lost 4 bases and 6 bases, there was a span of 6 bases. Germline CDR1 and CDR2: SQVTM and ANQGSEA. This CDR3 comprises 10 residues. The CDR3 is CSVAVKTQYF. The CDR3 DNA reads as TGCAGCGTTGCAGTAAAGACCCAGTACTTC.

This clonotype has a count of ten or more. The chain joins TRBV7-2 to TRBJ2-5, with D possibly matching TRBD1 (5 bases). The germline CDR1 and CDR2 sequences are SGHTA and FQGNSA. The CDR3 extends over 14 amino acids. Trimming removed 5 bases at V and 4 bases at J, with 14 bases between. For the CDR3, the DNA is TGTGCCAGCAGCGCAACAGGCCCCCGAGAGACCCAGTACTTC. Protein sequence: CASSATGPRETQYF. The full variable domain, in which reference TRBV7-2 and TRBJ2-5 provide the parts outside the CDR3, is GAGVSQSPSNKVTEKGKDVELRCDPISGHTALYWYRQSLGQGLEFLIYFQGNSAPDKSGLPSDRFSAERTGGSVSTLTIQRTQQEDSAVYLCASSATGPRETQYFGPGTRLLVL.

In this sample, this clonotype turned up many times. The rearrangement joins TRBV7-9 to TRBJ2-3; a weak D match, TRBD2 (5 bases). Germline assignment: CDR1 SEHNR and CDR2 FQNEAQ (reference sequence). CDR3 length equals 14 residues. Trimming shortened V by 0 bases and J by 2 bases, and 6 bases separated the two germline ends. The DNA for the CDR3 is TGTGCCAGCAGCTTAGCGGGAGCCACAGATACGCAGTATTTT. Protein sequence: CASSLAGATDTQYF.

Many counts were recorded for this clonotype. The V call is TRBV7-9, the J call TRBJ2-7, with D possibly matching TRBD2 (6 bases). The CDR3 is made up of 13 amino acids. Trimming pared 5 bases from V and 3 bases from J, leaving 11 bases between. Germline CDR1 and CDR2: SEHNR and FQNEAQ (reference sequence). The CDR3 bases are TGTGCCAGCAGCAACGGGGGAGTCTACGAGCAGTACTTC. Translation gives CASSNGGVYEQYF.

This clonotype showed up many times. This chain connects TRBV28 to TRBJ2-2; 8 positions agree with TRBD1. J was trimmed by 11 bases and V by 5 bases; bases with no gene match: 13. Germline V CDR1 and CDR2: MDHEN, SYDVKM. The CDR3 sequence is 15 residues long. CDR3 nucleotides: TGTGCCAGCAGTACCCAGGCCGGACAGGGTAGAGAGCTGTTTTTT. This encodes CASSTQAGQGRELFF.

This clonotype came up many times. The rearrangement joins TRBV11-3 to TRBJ2-7; weak D call: TRBD2 (6 bases). The CDR3 extends over 14 amino acids. Germline lookup yields CDR1 SGHNT and CDR2 YENEEA. V lost 4 bases and J 3 bases, leaving 13 bases between the germline ends. The CDR3 here is CASSSGLQDYEQYF. The CDR3 DNA reads TGTGCCAGCAGCTCGGGACTGCAAGACTACGAGCAGTACTTC.

This clonotype came up a few times. The genes are TRBV19 and TRBJ1-4; no definite D call. This CDR3 region has 14 residues. Between the trimmed V and J ends, which lost 10 bases and 3 bases, there was a span of 15 bases. Germline CDR1 and CDR2: LNHDA and SQIVND (reference sequence). CDR3 region: CATSFGSANEKLFF. The CDR3 region has the DNA TGTGCCACCTCCTTTGGATCGGCTAATGAAAAACTGTTTTTT.

This clonotype was counted at least ten times. V gene TRBV6-5 combines with J gene TRBJ2-3, with 9 positions matching TRBD2. Trimming at V came to 5 bases and at J to 0 bases, leaving 12 bases not matched to a gene. The CDR3 contains 18 residues. Germline CDR1 reads MNHEY; CDR2 reads SVGAGI. CDR3 DNA sequence: TGTGCCAGCAGTGCCCTCGGGGCTAGCGGGACTAGCACAGATACGCAGTATTTT. Encoded protein: CASSALGASGTSTDTQYF.

This clonotype was found many times. The chain is built from TRBV19 and TRBJ1-5; possible D gene TRBD1, 5 bases. The germline gives CDR1 LNHDA, CDR2 SQIVND (reference sequence). The V end lost 6 bases, the J end lost 8 bases, and 20 bases lay between the germline ends. The CDR3 runs 15 residues. The CDR3 bases are TGTGCCAGTAGCCCCCCAGGGATGATGGGCAAGCCCCAGCATTTT. Its translation: CASSPPGMMGKPQHF.

In its sample, this clonotype was seen many times. The CDR3 protein is CSATGTSIETQYF. The CDR3 bases are TGCAGTGCAACCGGGACTTCAATAGAGACCCAGTACTTC. The J gene is TRBJ2-5, the V gene TRBV20-1; a possible D gene is TRBD2 (6 bases). CDR1 is DFQATT, CDR2 SNEGSKA, per germline (reference sequence). Trimming removed 6 bases from V and 4 bases from J, with 15 bases in between. CDR3 size: 13 residues.

This clonotype was seen ten or more times. The V and J genes are TRBV29-1 and TRBJ2-5, with 11 bases lining up with TRBD1. The CDR3 has 14 residues. CDR1 and CDR2 (germline): SQVTM, ANQGSEA. Trimming took 5 bases from V and 1 from J; bases not matched to a gene: 3. The CDR3 spells CSVRDRGVQETQYF. The CDR3 DNA reads TGCAGCGTTAGGGACAGGGGGGTCCAAGAGACCCAGTACTTC.

This clonotype was detected many times. The chain has TRBV6-5 and TRBJ2-3, with D unclear. Trimming took off 5 bases at V and 4 bases at J, with 13 bases between the two ends. The CDR3 covers 14 residues. Germline V CDR1 and CDR2: MNHEY, SVGAGI. The CDR3 region is CASSRSALADTQYF. For the CDR3, the DNA is TGTGCCAGCAGTAGGTCAGCTCTCGCAGATACGCAGTATTTT.

This rearrangement joins TRBV5-4 to TRBJ2-7; D is unresolved. The CDR3 is made up of 14 amino acids. The V end was cut by 4 bases, the J end by 4 bases, with 15 bases between. Germline loops: CDR1 SGHNT, CDR2 YYREEE (reference sequence). The CDR3 here is CASSLDVVSYEQYF. The CDR3 bases are TGTGCCAGCAGCCTCGATGTGGTGTCGTACGAGCAGTACTTC.

This clonotype counts as medium-sized (0.01 to 0.1%). This rearrangement joins TRBV29-1 to TRBJ1-2; unclear D gene. The germline V gene encodes CDR1 SQVTM and CDR2 ANQGSEA. Trimming pared 2 bases from V and 4 bases from J, leaving 5 bases between. This CDR3 comprises 11 residues. CDR3 residues: CSVEYGYGYTF. The CDR3 coding sequence is TGCAGCGTTGAATACGGCTATGGCTACACCTTC.

This clonotype has at least ten counts. The chain joins TRBV20-1 to TRBJ2-5; 7 bases agree with TRBD2. CDR1 DFQATT and CDR2 SNEGSKA come from the germline V gene (reference sequence). V shed 4 bases, J shed 0 bases, and the junction held 5 bases outside the gene matches. The length of the CDR3 is 14 residues. The CDR3 coding sequence is TGCAGTGCTATGCGGGAGCCTAACCAAGAGACCCAGTACTTC. Its protein is CSAMREPNQETQYF.

This clonotype occurred many times. The rearrangement uses TRBV9 and TRBJ1-3, with D maybe TRBD1 (6 bases). V was shortened by 2 bases and J by 2 bases, with 8 bases between the two germline ends. The CDR3 extends over 14 amino acids. From germline, CDR1 is SGDLS and CDR2 YYNGEE. The CDR3 reads CASSVGGPGNTIYF. CDR3 nucleotides: TGTGCCAGCAGCGTCGGGGGGCCTGGAAACACCATATATTTT.

This clonotype was detected many times. The V call is TRBV7-2, the J call TRBJ2-3; a possible D gene is TRBD1 (5 bases). The CDR3 covers 14 residues. The V gene's germline CDR1 is SGHTA and CDR2 FQGNSA. The germline V and J ends were trimmed by 7 bases and 5 bases, with 16 bases remaining between them. In DNA form, the CDR3 reads TGTGCCAGCACCAACTCAAGGGGCGGAGATACGCAGTATTTT. Translating it yields CASTNSRGGDTQYF. The full variable domain, completed using reference TRBV7-2 and TRBJ2-3, is GAGVSQSPSNKVTEKGKDVELRCDPISGHTALYWYRQSLGQGLEFLIYFQGNSAPDKSGLPSDRFSAERTGGSVSTLTIQRTQQEDSAVYLCASTNSRGGDTQYFGPGTRLTVL.

Ten or more counts support this clonotype. The chain combines TRBV12-3 or TRBV12-4 with TRBJ2-2, with 8 bases lining up with TRBD1. J was trimmed by 1 base and V by 5 bases; bases with no gene match: 3. CDR3 length: 15 amino acids. The CDR3 sequence is CASSRTGRNTGELFF. DNA of the CDR3: TGTGCCAGCAGTCGGACAGGGCGGAACACCGGGGAGCTGTTTTTT.

This clonotype was detected ten times or more. The CDR3 region is CATRKETHTEAFF. The DNA of the CDR3 is TGTGCCACCAGAAAGGAGACACACACTGAAGCTTTCTTT. This chain links TRBV24-1 with TRBJ1-1; unclear D gene. Trimming removed 7 bases from V and 3 bases from J, with 11 bases in between. The germline gives CDR1 KGHDR, CDR2 SFDVKD. The CDR3 sequence is 13 residues long.

This clonotype was counted ten times or more. The chain couples TRBV14 to TRBJ1-5; D is unresolved. CDR1 and CDR2 from the germline V gene are SGHDN and FVKESK. The CDR3 length is 13 residues. V lost 1 base to trimming and J lost 7 bases, with 8 bases between them. The CDR3 is CASSQGYSQPQHF. The CDR3 coding sequence is TGTGCCAGCAGCCAAGGATACAGCCAGCCCCAGCATTTT.

This clonotype appeared many times. This sequence joins TRBV30 and TRBJ1-6; D is unresolved. The CDR3 is 13 amino acids. Germline CDR1 and CDR2: GTSNPN and SVGIG (reference sequence). Trimming left V 0 bases short and J 8 bases short, with 8 bases between. CDR3 DNA sequence: TGTGCCTGGAGTGTCGAGACATATTCACCCCTCCACTTT. Translated, it gives CAWSVETYSPLHF.

The rearrangement links TRBV28 to TRBJ2-6, with no clear D. The CDR3 length is 13 residues. Trimming shortened V by 8 bases and J by 0 bases, and 5 bases separated the two germline ends. Germline lookup yields CDR1 MDHEN and CDR2 SYDVKM. The chain's CDR3 is CASSDSGANVLTF. The CDR3 nucleotides read TGTGCCAGCTCGGACTCTGGGGCCAACGTCCTGACTTTC.

This clonotype was recorded a few times. The V call is TRBV27, the J call TRBJ2-7; 9 bases are shared with TRBD2. The V gene end was trimmed by 6 bases and the J gene end by 6 bases; junction bases not matched to a gene: 6. In germline, CDR1 is MNHEY, CDR2 SMNVEV (reference sequence). The CDR3 covers 13 residues. The CDR3 bases are TGTGCCAGCAGCCGGCGGGAGGGCCGCGAGCAGTACTTC. Translating gives CASSRREGREQYF.

This clonotype was counted many times. The V gene is TRBV20-1, the J gene TRBJ2-3; TRBD2 matches 7 bases. J lost 4 bases, V lost 0 bases, and 7 bases had no gene match. Germline assignment: CDR1 DFQATT and CDR2 SNEGSKA (reference sequence). The CDR3 is made up of 15 amino acids. As DNA, the CDR3 is TGCAGTGCTAGAGACCGAGCGGGGACGTCAGATACGCAGTATTTT. Its protein product is CSARDRAGTSDTQYF.

This clonotype is deemed medium-sized. V usage is TRBV20-1 and J usage is TRBJ2-1; TRBD2 agrees at 8 bases. V shed 3 bases, J shed 4 bases, and the junction held 14 bases outside the gene matches. This CDR3 region has 17 residues. CDR1 and CDR2 from the germline V gene are DFQATT and SNEGSKA (reference sequence). DNA of the CDR3: TGCAGTGCTAGTTGGGTACCGGGACTAGTGGGATACAATGAGCAGTTCTTC. Translating it yields CSASWVPGLVGYNEQFF.